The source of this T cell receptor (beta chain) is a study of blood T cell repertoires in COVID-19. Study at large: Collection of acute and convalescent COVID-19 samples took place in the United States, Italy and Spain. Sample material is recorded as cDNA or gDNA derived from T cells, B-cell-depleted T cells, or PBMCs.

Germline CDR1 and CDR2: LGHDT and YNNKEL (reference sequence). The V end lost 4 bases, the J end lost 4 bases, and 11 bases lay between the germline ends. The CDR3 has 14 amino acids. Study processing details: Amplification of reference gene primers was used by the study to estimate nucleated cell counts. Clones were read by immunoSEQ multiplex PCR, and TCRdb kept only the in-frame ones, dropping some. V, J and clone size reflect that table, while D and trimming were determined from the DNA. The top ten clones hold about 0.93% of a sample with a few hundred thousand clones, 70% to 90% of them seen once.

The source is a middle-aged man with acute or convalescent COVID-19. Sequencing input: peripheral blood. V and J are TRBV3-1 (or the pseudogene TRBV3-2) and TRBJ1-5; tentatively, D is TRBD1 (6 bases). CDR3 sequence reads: CASSPGTKNQPQHF. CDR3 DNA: TGTGCCAGCAGCCCCGGGACAAAAAATCAGCCCCAGCATTTT.